This T cell receptor beta chain is from a study of blood T cell repertoires in COVID-19. Using immunoSEQ multiplex PCR, the repertoire was profiled, and TCRdb retains in-frame clones only, with some absent. The sample lists tens of thousands of clones; 73% were seen once. This receptor was taken from a woman between 70 and 85 years old with acute or convalescent COVID-19. The sequenced material came from peripheral blood.

The CDR3 spells CASSSASGGAGELFF. CDR3 coding DNA: TGTGCCAGCAGCTCGGCTAGCGGGGGGGCCGGGGAGCTGTTTTTT. The genes are TRBV5-4 and TRBJ2-2; 12 nucleotides align to TRBD2. Trimming removed 3 bases from V and 6 bases from J; junction bases left unmatched: 3. Germline V lookup: CDR1 SGHNT, CDR2 YYREEE (reference sequence). The CDR3 totals 15 residues.